Presented here are 27 T cell receptor beta chains from one specimen sequenced in a study of OX40 agonist ivuxolimab in advanced cancers. Sequencing used immunoSEQ multiplex PCR; TCRdb keeps in-frame clones, though not all of them. Among about 62,000 clones listed, 75% to 90% were seen once. The sample consisted of CD4+ or CD8+ T cells sorted from blood, taken in a trial of the OX40 agonist ivuxolimab. Source of these receptors: an adult with an advanced solid tumor such as melanoma, head and neck, liver or kidney cancer.

The chain carries TRBV5-1 and TRBJ1-1, with D maybe TRBD1 (6 bases). CDR3 size: 14 residues. Germline V gives CDR1 SGHRS, CDR2 YFSETQ. V was pared by 4 bases and J by 1 base, with 11 bases between. CDR3 in amino acids: CASSKGQPNTEAFF. The CDR3 DNA is TGCGCCAGCAGCAAGGGACAACCGAACACTGAAGCTTTCTTT.

The V and J genes are TRBV28 and TRBJ2-5; D possibly uses TRBD1 or TRBD2 (5 bases each). V was trimmed by 5 bases and J by 2 bases, leaving 18 bases between them. CDR1 is MDHEN, CDR2 SYDVKM, per germline. The CDR3 length is 16 residues. This chain's CDR3 is CASSLPGQGEQETQYF. CDR3 nucleotides: TGTGCCAGCAGTCTTCCGGGGCAGGGAGAACAAGAGACCCAGTACTTC.

The chain is built from TRBV7-8 and TRBJ2-3; TRBD1 matches at 8 bases. Germline CDR1 reads SGHVS; CDR2 reads FQNEAQ. The CDR3 contains 17 residues. The ends lost 5 bases at V and 0 bases at J; junction bases unmatched: 10. This CDR3 is CASSGRGRGPSTDTQYF. DNA of the CDR3: TGTGCCAGCAGCGGCCGGGGCAGGGGGCCAAGCACAGATACGCAGTATTTT.

The genes are TRBV18 and TRBJ1-1; D unclear. This CDR3 has 14 residues. The germline V gene has CDR1 KGHSH and CDR2 LQKENI. V was clipped by 0 bases and J by 5 bases, with 10 bases between them. CDR3 in DNA: TGTGCCAGCTCACCACCAGGGTTGACGACTGAAGCTTTCTTT. Translation: CASSPPGLTTEAFF.

This clone was observed once. This chain joins TRBV25-1 and TRBJ2-1, with a weak D call TRBD2 (6 bases). Trimming took off 5 bases at V and 5 bases at J, with 16 bases between the two ends. Germline CDR1 is MGHDK and CDR2 is SYGVNS. CDR3 length: 15 residues. The CDR3 DNA reads TGTGCCAGCAGTCCCAAGGCGGGGTGGCACAATGAGCAGTTCTTC. This codes for CASSPKAGWHNEQFF. The entire variable domain, with the rest obtained from reference TRBV25-1 and TRBJ2-1, is as follows: EADIYQTPRYLVIGTGKKITLECSQTMGHDKMYWYQQDPGMELHLIHYSYGVNSTEKGDLSSESTVSRIRTEHFPLTLESARPSHTSQYLCASSPKAGWHNEQFFGPGTRLTVL.

This clone appeared a few times. The V call is TRBV2, the J call TRBJ1-5; perhaps TRBD1 as D (6 bases). Germline CDR1 and CDR2: SNHLY and FYNNEI. The V end was cut by 6 bases, the J end by 4 bases, with 13 bases between. The CDR3 consists of 14 residues. The CDR3 DNA sequence: TGTGCCAGCAGCGAGCAGGGGCTAAATCAGCCCCAGCATTTT. Translated, it gives CASSEQGLNQPQHF.

The chain joins TRBV27 to TRBJ2-7, with 8 bases aligning to TRBD1. J was trimmed by 1 base and V by 5 bases; bases with no gene match: 4. CDR3 length: 14 amino acids. Germline loops: CDR1 MNHEY, CDR2 SMNVEV (reference sequence). The CDR3 sequence: CASSPRQGSYEQYF. The CDR3 coding sequence is TGTGCCAGCAGTCCGCGACAGGGGTCCTACGAGCAGTACTTC.

Only a few counts were recorded for this clone. The chain's CDR3 is CASSLADRFLHF. Written as DNA, the CDR3 is TGTGCCAGCAGCTTAGCGGACAGGTTCCTCCACTTT. The chain couples TRBV7-9 to TRBJ1-6; 7 nucleotides match TRBD1. Germline V lookup: CDR1 SEHNR, CDR2 FQNEAQ (reference sequence). Trimming removed 0 bases from V and 15 bases from J; junction bases left unmatched: 2. The CDR3 has 12 residues.

The J gene is TRBJ2-5, the V gene TRBV29-1; 12 bases map to TRBD2. Germline CDR1 and CDR2: SQVTM and ANQGSEA. The CDR3 is 13 residues long. The V gene end was trimmed by 6 bases and the J gene end by 5 bases; junction bases not matched to a gene: 4. The CDR3 coding sequence is TGCAGCGTCCTAGCGGGGGGGTCGGAGACCCAGTACTTC. Translating gives CSVLAGGSETQYF. Full variable domain (outside the CDR3, taken from reference TRBV29-1 and TRBJ2-5): SAVISQKPSRDICQRGTSLTIQCQVDSQVTMMFWYRQQPGQSLTLIATANQGSEATYESGFVIDKFPISRPNLTFSTLTVSNMSPEDSSIYLCSVLAGGSETQYFGPGTRLLVL.

This chain connects TRBV28 to TRBJ1-1; possible D gene TRBD1, 5 bases. The V end was cut by 3 bases, the J end by 8 bases, with 7 bases between. In germline, CDR1 is MDHEN, CDR2 SYDVKM. The CDR3 spans 11 residues. The CDR3 DNA follows: TGTGCCAGCAGTTTTGGGGCGGAAGCTTTCTTT. Encoded protein: CASSFGAEAFF. The full variable domain, with the rest looked up from reference TRBV28 and TRBJ1-1, is DVKVTQSSRYLVKRTGEKVFLECVQDMDHENMFWYRQDPGLGLRLIYFSYDVKMKEKGDIPEGYSVSREKKERFSLILESASTNQTSMYLCASSFGAEAFFGQGTRLTVV.

This clone was found once. The J gene is TRBJ1-3, the V gene TRBV13; TRBD1 is a possible D gene (6 bases). Germline CDR1 PRHDT, CDR2 FYEKMQ (reference sequence). Trimming pared 2 bases from V and 2 bases from J, leaving 16 bases between. The CDR3 length is 17 residues. CDR3: CASSLYSGAPTGNTIYF. The CDR3 bases are TGTGCCAGCAGCTTATATTCAGGGGCCCCTACTGGAAACACCATATATTTT.

The genes are TRBV5-1 and TRBJ1-3; 9 bases match TRBD1. Trimming cost V 3 bases and J 4 bases; bases outside gene matches: 2. This CDR3 is 14 amino acids long. Germline V lookup: CDR1 SGHRS, CDR2 YFSETQ. CDR3 protein: CASSSGTGGNTIYF. The CDR3 DNA reads as TGCGCCAGCAGCTCGGGGACAGGGGGAAACACCATATATTTT.

This chain uses TRBV6-5 with TRBJ2-5; possibly TRBD1 for D (6 bases). Deletions cut 0 bases from V and 2 bases from J, with 7 bases between. Germline V gene lookup returns CDR1 MNHEY and CDR2 SVGAGI. CDR3 length: 14 amino acids. CDR3 residues: CASSYSRGQETQYF. The DNA of the CDR3 is TGTGCCAGCAGTTACTCTAGGGGGCAAGAGACCCAGTACTTC.

This chain uses TRBV5-1 with TRBJ2-1; D uncertain. Deletions cut 6 bases from V and 7 bases from J, with 17 bases between. Germline assignment: CDR1 SGHRS and CDR2 YFSETQ. The CDR3 is 14 amino acids. CDR3: CASKASADGNEQFF. The CDR3 region has the DNA TGCGCCAGCAAGGCTTCGGCAGATGGTAATGAGCAGTTCTTC.

The chain couples TRBV11-2 to TRBJ2-2; TRBD1 or TRBD2 may be the D gene (7 bases each). The germline gives CDR1 SGHAT, CDR2 FQNNGV. This CDR3 is built from 15 residues. The ends were cut back, 6 bases at V and 5 bases at J, with 16 bases in the middle. The CDR3 reads CASRSTGRGTGELFF. The CDR3, as DNA: TGTGCCAGCAGATCGACAGGGAGGGGGACCGGGGAGCTGTTTTTT.

This rearrangement joins TRBV18 to TRBJ2-7; perhaps TRBD1 as D (5 bases). CDR1 is KGHSH, CDR2 LQKENI, per germline. Trimming pared 3 bases from V and 2 bases from J, leaving 17 bases between. This CDR3 is built from 16 residues. This chain's CDR3 is CASSPTGASGTYEQYF. CDR3 in DNA: TGTGCCAGCTCACCTACTGGGGCGTCAGGCACCTACGAGCAGTACTTC.

This chain uses TRBV9 with TRBJ2-7; 8 nucleotides align to TRBD1. The CDR3 sequence is 14 residues long. V shed 3 bases and J 3 bases; nucleotides not matched to a gene: 5. Germline CDR1 SGDLS, CDR2 YYNGEE. CDR3 sequence: CASSGDRGGYEQYF. DNA for the CDR3: TGTGCCAGCAGCGGCGACAGGGGTGGCTACGAGCAGTACTTC. Full variable domain (outside the CDR3, taken from reference TRBV9 and TRBJ2-7): DSGVTQTPKHLITATGQRVTLRCSPRSGDLSVYWYQQSLDQGLQFLIQYYNGEERAKGNILERFSAQQFPDLHSELNLSSLELGDSALYFCASSGDRGGYEQYFGPGTRLTVT.

This clone showed up just once. V usage is TRBV6-6 and J usage is TRBJ2-3, with D hard to call. V lost 6 bases and J 4 bases, leaving 14 bases between the germline ends. The CDR3 is made up of 14 amino acids. Germline assignment: CDR1 MNHNY and CDR2 SVGAGI (reference sequence). The CDR3 sequence: CASREINTPDTQYF. DNA of the CDR3: TGTGCCAGCAGGGAGATTAACACACCAGATACGCAGTATTTT.

The chain uses TRBV10-2 and TRBJ2-1; 11 positions agree with TRBD2. CDR1 WSHSY and CDR2 SAAADI come from the germline V gene. J lost 10 bases, V lost 10 bases, and 6 bases had no gene match. The CDR3 has 12 amino acids. In DNA form, the CDR3 reads TGCGCCACGACTAGCGGGACTTTAGAGCAGTTCTTC. Amino acids: CATTSGTLEQFF.

For the CDR3, the DNA is TGCGCCAGCAGCCAACCGGACAGGGTAGAAGCTTTCTTT. This sequence encodes CASSQPDRVEAFF. The gene calls are TRBV4-1 and TRBJ1-1, with TRBD1 matching over 8 bases. CDR3 length: 13 amino acids. The germline gives CDR1 MGHRA, CDR2 YSYEKL. Trimming at V came to 2 bases and at J to 8 bases, leaving 4 bases not matched to a gene.

J is TRBJ1-5 and V is TRBV19; 9 bases agree with TRBD1. Germline trimming cut 5 bases from V and 5 bases from J; bases unmatched to any gene: 4. CDR3 length equals 14 residues. Germline assignment: CDR1 LNHDA and CDR2 SQIVND (reference sequence). For the CDR3, the DNA is TGTGCCAGTAGTGTTTGGACAGGGGATCAGCCCCAGCATTTT. Translation gives CASSVWTGDQPQHF.

This clone has more than one count but fewer than ten. J is TRBJ2-1 and V is TRBV4-1; TRBD2 agrees at 11 bases. The CDR3 extends over 17 amino acids. Per germline, CDR1 MGHRA and CDR2 YSYEKL. The junction had 8 bases not matched to a gene; V was cut back by 0 bases and J by 7 bases. The CDR3 loop is CASSQDLGTSGSNEQFF. CDR3 sequence (DNA): TGCGCCAGCAGCCAAGATTTGGGTACTAGCGGGAGTAATGAGCAGTTCTTC.

The rearrangement links TRBV20-1 to TRBJ2-3; D uncertain. Germline CDR1 and CDR2: DFQATT and SNEGSKA (reference sequence). CDR3 length: 10 amino acids. Trimming shortened V by 7 bases and J by 1 base, and 3 bases separated the two germline ends. The DNA of the CDR3 is TGCAGTGTCCGCACAGATACGCAGTATTTT. Translated: CSVRTDTQYF.

The J gene is TRBJ1-2, the V gene TRBV28; 12 bases are shared with TRBD1. The trim removed 5 bases at V and 11 bases at J, leaving 15 bases unmatched. In germline, CDR1 is MDHEN, CDR2 SYDVKM. The CDR3 is made up of 16 amino acids. The CDR3 DNA is TGTGCCAGCAGTCTTCCGGGACAGGGGGCTGTCGGGCTATACACCTTC. This gives the protein CASSLPGQGAVGLYTF.

The sample holds one count of this clone. This rearrangement joins TRBV2 to TRBJ2-1; a weak D match, TRBD1 (5 bases). This CDR3 region has 14 residues. Looked up from germline, CDR1 is SNHLY and CDR2 is FYNNEI. V lost 5 bases and J lost 3, with 11 bases in between. CDR3 sequence: CASSRGGGYNEQFF. CDR3 in DNA: TGTGCCAGCAGTAGGGGTGGCGGCTACAATGAGCAGTTCTTC. Filled out from reference TRBV2 and TRBJ2-1, the complete variable domain reads EPEVTQTPSHQVTQMGQEVILRCVPISNHLYFYWYRQILGQKVEFLVSFYNNEISEKSEIFDDQFSVERPDGSNFTLKIRSTKLEDSAMYFCASSRGGGYNEQFFGPGTRLTVL.

The chain joins TRBV18 to TRBJ2-5; no reliable D call. Between the trimmed V and J ends, which lost 1 base and 5 bases, there was a span of 14 bases. Per germline, CDR1 KGHSH and CDR2 LQKENI. This CDR3 is 15 amino acids long. DNA of the CDR3: TGTGCCAGCTCACCACTAAAGGGCCCTGGGGAGACCCAGTACTTC. Amino acid sequence: CASSPLKGPGETQYF.

This chain joins TRBV9 and TRBJ2-5; either TRBD1 or TRBD2 may supply D (5 bases each). The germline gives CDR1 SGDLS, CDR2 YYNGEE. Deletions cut 4 bases from V and 6 bases from J, with 19 bases between. The CDR3 contains 15 residues. CDR3 in DNA: TGTGCCAGCAGCTCCGGGTCGACCTCGGGGCAGACCCAGTACTTC. As protein: CASSSGSTSGQTQYF.